This T cell receptor beta chain was retrieved from a study of OX40 agonist ivuxolimab in advanced cancers. The overall study: While on treatment, patients had intravenous ivuxolimab at 0.01 to 10 mg/kg every 2 weeks. The mean age was approximately 60 years, ranging from about 20 to 90, with approximately 85% of participants male. Study-level findings and limits: Patients with a partial response at 0.1-3.0 mg/kg had among the lowest clonal expansion.

Germline lookup yields CDR1 KGHSH and CDR2 LQKENI. The CDR3 spans 14 residues. Deletions cut 1 base from V and 3 bases from J, with 9 bases between. Autoimmune disease history or systemic immunosuppression meant exclusion. Assay used: immunoSEQ multiplex PCR; TCRdb lists only in-frame clones, some missing. Among tens of thousands of clones listed, roughly nine tenths were seen once. Turning to this clone: The antigen is unknown.

Specimen: CD4+ or CD8+ T cells sorted from blood, collected in a trial of the OX40 agonist ivuxolimab. This chain joins TRBV18 and TRBJ2-5, with D tentatively TRBD1 (6 bases). This TCR came from an adult with an advanced solid tumor such as melanoma, head and neck, liver or kidney cancer. CDR3 residues: CASSPQRDKETQYF. CDR3 coding DNA: TGTGCCAGCTCACCACAAAGGGACAAAGAGACCCAGTACTTC.